A selection of T cell receptor beta chains follows, all from one sample in a study of graft-versus-host responses after intestinal transplantation. Data came from immunoSEQ multiplex PCR; TCRdb stores just in-frame clones and leaves some out. This sample has about 21,000 clones, with around 92% found just once. The specimen comprised PBMCs, sampled roughly 260 days after intestinal transplant. These receptors were obtained from a human patient who received an intestinal transplant, so some T cells may come from the graft donor. Both conserved end residues are part of each CDR3. The D gene is left open where the match is weak.

d_call: -
v_call: TRBV9
cdr3_length: 15
j_call: TRBJ1-3
cdr3_aa: CASSVGGGSGNTIYF

d_call: -
v_call: TRBV5-1
cdr3_length: 15
j_call: TRBJ1-1
cdr3_aa: CASSLVQDPLSEAFF

d_call: TRBD1
v_call: TRBV7-8
cdr3_length: 14
j_call: TRBJ1-5
cdr3_aa: CASSSDRGNQPQHF

d_call: -
v_call: TRBV30
cdr3_length: 12
j_call: TRBJ1-1
cdr3_aa: CAWSVGQAEAFF

d_call: -
v_call: TRBV19
cdr3_length: 15
j_call: TRBJ2-1
cdr3_aa: CASSTQRRGNNEQFF

d_call: -
v_call: TRBV28
cdr3_length: 14
j_call: TRBJ1-1
cdr3_aa: CASSLFRQNTEAFF

d_call: TRBD2
v_call: TRBV27
cdr3_length: 16
j_call: TRBJ2-3
cdr3_aa: CASSLKGLALGNTQYF

d_call: -
v_call: TRBV29-1
cdr3_length: 13
j_call: TRBJ2-3
cdr3_aa: CSVEEVQPDTQYF

d_call: TRBD2
v_call: TRBV7-9
cdr3_length: 15
j_call: TRBJ2-7
cdr3_aa: CASSLVTSGNYEQYF

d_call: TRBD2
v_call: TRBV5-1
cdr3_length: 14
j_call: TRBJ2-7
cdr3_aa: CASSMTSETYEQYF

d_call: -
v_call: TRBV12-5
cdr3_length: 11
j_call: TRBJ1-5
cdr3_aa: CASGFDQPQHF

d_call: TRBD2
v_call: TRBV5-1
cdr3_length: 18
j_call: TRBJ2-2
cdr3_aa: CASSERGTSGLLTGELFF

d_call: TRBD1
v_call: TRBV5-8
cdr3_length: 16
j_call: TRBJ2-1
cdr3_aa: CASSLTTGGSNNEQFF

d_call: TRBD2
v_call: TRBV27
cdr3_length: 14
j_call: TRBJ2-7
cdr3_aa: CASRNIAGSYEQYF

d_call: TRBD1
v_call: TRBV10-2
cdr3_length: 19
j_call: TRBJ2-3
cdr3_aa: CASSESPYLQGIFTDTQYF

d_call: -
v_call: TRBV7-8
cdr3_length: 16
j_call: TRBJ2-3
cdr3_aa: CASSFMIAVSTDTQYF

d_call: TRBD1
v_call: TRBV7-3
cdr3_length: 13
j_call: TRBJ2-5
cdr3_aa: CASSTGGQETQYF

d_call: TRBD1
v_call: TRBV7-6
cdr3_length: 15
j_call: TRBJ2-7
cdr3_aa: CASSRGDREVDEQYF

d_call: -
v_call: TRBV2
cdr3_length: 14
j_call: TRBJ2-3
cdr3_aa: CASSQNSRTDTQYF

d_call: -
v_call: TRBV7-3
cdr3_length: 18
j_call: TRBJ2-2
cdr3_aa: CASSDPQLGGVDTGELFF

d_call: -
v_call: TRBV5-4
cdr3_length: 14
j_call: -
cdr3_aa: CASSLAGFTYEQYF

d_call: TRBD2
v_call: TRBV29-1
cdr3_length: 18
j_call: TRBJ2-3
cdr3_aa: CSVEAWTSGRAGTDTQYF

d_call: -
v_call: TRBV6-5
cdr3_length: 14
j_call: TRBJ1-5
cdr3_aa: CASSPTHSNQPQHF